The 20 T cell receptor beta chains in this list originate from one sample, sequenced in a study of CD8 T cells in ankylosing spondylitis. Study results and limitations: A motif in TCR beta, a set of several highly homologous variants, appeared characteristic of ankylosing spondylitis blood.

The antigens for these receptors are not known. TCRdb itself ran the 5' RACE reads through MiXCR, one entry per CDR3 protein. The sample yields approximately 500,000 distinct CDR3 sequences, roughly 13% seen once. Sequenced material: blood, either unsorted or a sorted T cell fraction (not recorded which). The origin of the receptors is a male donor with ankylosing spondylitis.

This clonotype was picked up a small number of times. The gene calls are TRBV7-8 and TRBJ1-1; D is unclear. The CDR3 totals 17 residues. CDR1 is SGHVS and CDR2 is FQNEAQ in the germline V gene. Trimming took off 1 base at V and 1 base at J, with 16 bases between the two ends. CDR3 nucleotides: TGTGCCAGCAGCTTAGACCCGGCGGGCAGTGAGAACACTGAAGCTTTCTTT. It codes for CASSLDPAGSENTEAFF.

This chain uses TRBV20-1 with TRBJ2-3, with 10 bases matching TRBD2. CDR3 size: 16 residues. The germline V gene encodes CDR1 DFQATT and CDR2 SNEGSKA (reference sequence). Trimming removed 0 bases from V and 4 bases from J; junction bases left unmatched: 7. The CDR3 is CSARDLSGRASDTQYF. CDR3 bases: TGCAGTGCTAGAGATCTAAGCGGGAGGGCCTCAGATACGCAGTATTTT.

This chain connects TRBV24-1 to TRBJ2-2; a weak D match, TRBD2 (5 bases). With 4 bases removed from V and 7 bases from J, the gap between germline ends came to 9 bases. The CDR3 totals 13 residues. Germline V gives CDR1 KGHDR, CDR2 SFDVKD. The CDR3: CATSDTAGGELFF. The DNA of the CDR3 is TGTGCCACCAGTGACACCGCGGGCGGGGAGCTGTTTTTT.

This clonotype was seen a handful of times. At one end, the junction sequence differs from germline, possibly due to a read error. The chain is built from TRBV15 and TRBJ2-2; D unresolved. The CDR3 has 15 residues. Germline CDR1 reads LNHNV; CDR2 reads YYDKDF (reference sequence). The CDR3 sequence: CATRRVDSDTGELFF. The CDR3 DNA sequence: TGTGCCACCAGGAGAGTGGATTCGGACACCGGGGAGCTGTTTTTT.

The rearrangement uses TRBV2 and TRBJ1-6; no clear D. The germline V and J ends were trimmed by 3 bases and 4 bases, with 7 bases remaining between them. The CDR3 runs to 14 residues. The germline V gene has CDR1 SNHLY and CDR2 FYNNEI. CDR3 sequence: CASSDPEYNSPLHF. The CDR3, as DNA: TGTGCCAGCAGTGACCCCGAATATAATTCACCCCTCCACTTT.

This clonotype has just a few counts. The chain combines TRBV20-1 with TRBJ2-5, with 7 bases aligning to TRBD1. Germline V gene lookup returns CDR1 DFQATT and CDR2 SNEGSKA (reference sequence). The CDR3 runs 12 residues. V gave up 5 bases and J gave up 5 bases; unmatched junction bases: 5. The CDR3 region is CSAVRTGETQYF. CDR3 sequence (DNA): TGCAGTGCTGTTCGGACAGGCGAGACCCAGTACTTC.

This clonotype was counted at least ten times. This chain's CDR3 is CSAARGGTYEQYV. The DNA of the CDR3 is TGCAGTGCCGCCCGGGGAGGGACCTACGAGCAGTACGTC. V and J are TRBV20-1 and TRBJ2-7, with 7 nucleotides matching TRBD2. The CDR3 sequence is 13 residues long. CDR1 is DFQATT and CDR2 is SNEGSKA in the germline V gene (reference sequence). J gave up 2 bases and V 6 bases, and 7 bases lay outside the gene matches.

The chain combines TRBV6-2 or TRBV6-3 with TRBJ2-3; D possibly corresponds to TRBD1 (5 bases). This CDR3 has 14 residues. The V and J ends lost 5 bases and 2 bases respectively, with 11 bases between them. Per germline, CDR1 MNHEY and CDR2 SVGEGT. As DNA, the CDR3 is TGTGCCAGCAGTCCTCCGACAGTCACAGATACGCAGTATTTT. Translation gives CASSPPTVTDTQYF.

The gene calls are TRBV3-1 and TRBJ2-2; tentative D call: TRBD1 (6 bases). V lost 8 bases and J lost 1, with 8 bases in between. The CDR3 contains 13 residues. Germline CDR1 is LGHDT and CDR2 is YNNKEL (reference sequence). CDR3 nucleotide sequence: TGTGCCAGCGGACAGTTGAACACCGGGGAGCTGTTTTTT. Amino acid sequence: CASGQLNTGELFF.

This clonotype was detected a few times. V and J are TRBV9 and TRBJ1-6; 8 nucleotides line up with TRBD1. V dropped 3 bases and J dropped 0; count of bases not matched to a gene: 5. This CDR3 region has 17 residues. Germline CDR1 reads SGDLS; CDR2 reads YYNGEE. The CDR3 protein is CASSGGTGSSYNSPLHF. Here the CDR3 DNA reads TGTGCCAGCAGCGGAGGGACAGGCAGCTCCTATAATTCACCCCTCCACTTT. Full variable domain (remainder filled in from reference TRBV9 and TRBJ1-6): DSGVTQTPKHLITATGQRVTLRCSPRSGDLSVYWYQQSLDQGLQFLIQYYNGEERAKGNILERFSAQQFPDLHSELNLSSLELGDSALYFCASSGGTGSSYNSPLHFGNGTRLTVT.

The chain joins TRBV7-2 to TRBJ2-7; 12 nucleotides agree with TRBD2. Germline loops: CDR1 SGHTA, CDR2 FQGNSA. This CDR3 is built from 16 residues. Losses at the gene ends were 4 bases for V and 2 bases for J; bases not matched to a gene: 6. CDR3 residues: CASSSTRTSGAYEQYF. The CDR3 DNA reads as TGTGCCAGCAGCTCGACCCGGACTAGCGGGGCCTACGAGCAGTACTTC.

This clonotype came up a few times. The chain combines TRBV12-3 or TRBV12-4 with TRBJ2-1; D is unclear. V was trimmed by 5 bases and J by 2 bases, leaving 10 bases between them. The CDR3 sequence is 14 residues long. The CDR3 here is CASSVADTYNEQFF. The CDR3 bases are TGTGCCAGCAGTGTGGCGGATACCTACAATGAGCAGTTCTTC.

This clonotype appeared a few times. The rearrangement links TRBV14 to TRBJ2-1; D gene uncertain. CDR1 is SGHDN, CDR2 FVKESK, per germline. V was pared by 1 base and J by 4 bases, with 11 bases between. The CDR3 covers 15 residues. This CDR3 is CASSQGIHGYNEQFF. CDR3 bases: TGTGCCAGCAGCCAAGGGATCCACGGATACAATGAGCAGTTCTTC.

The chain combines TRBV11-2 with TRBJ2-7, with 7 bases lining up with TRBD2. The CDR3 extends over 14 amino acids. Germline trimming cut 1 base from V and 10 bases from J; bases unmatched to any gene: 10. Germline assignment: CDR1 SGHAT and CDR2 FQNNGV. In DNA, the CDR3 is TGTGCCAGCAGCTTAGGGGCTAGCGGAAGGGGACAGTACGTC. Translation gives CASSLGASGRGQYV.

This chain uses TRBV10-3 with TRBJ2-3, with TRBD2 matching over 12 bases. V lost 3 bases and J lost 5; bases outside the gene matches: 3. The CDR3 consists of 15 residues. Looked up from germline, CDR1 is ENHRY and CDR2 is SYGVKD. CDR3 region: CAISDRLAGEDTQYF. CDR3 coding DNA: TGTGCCATCAGTGACCGACTAGCGGGAGAAGATACGCAGTATTTT.

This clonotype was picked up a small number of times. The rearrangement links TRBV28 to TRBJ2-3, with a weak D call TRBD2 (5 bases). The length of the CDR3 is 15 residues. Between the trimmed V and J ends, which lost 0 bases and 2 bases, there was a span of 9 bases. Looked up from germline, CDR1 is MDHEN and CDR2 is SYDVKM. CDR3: CASSLWGSTTDTQYF. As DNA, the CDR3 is TGTGCCAGCAGTTTATGGGGGAGTACCACAGATACGCAGTATTTT.

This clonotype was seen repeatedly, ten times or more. The CDR3 spells CASSPGQGYNEQFF. The CDR3 DNA reads as TGTGCCAGCAGCCCGGGACAGGGATACAATGAGCAGTTCTTC. V is TRBV5-5 and J is TRBJ2-1; 9 bases agree with TRBD1. The junction had 3 bases not matched to a gene; V was cut back by 4 bases and J by 4 bases. From germline, CDR1 is SGHKS and CDR2 YYEKEE (reference sequence). The CDR3 sequence is 14 residues long.

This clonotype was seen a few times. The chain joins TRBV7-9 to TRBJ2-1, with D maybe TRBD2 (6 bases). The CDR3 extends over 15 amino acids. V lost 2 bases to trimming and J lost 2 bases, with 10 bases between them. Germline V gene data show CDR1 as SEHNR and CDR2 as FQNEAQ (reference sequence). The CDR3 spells CASSLWGGTYNEQFF. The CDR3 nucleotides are TGTGCCAGCAGCTTATGGGGAGGAACCTACAATGAGCAGTTCTTC.

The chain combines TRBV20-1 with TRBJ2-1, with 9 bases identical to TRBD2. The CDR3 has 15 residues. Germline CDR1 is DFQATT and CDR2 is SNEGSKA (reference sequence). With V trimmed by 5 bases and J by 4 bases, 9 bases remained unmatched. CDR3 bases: TGCAGTGCTGCGAATAGCGGGAGAAGATACAATGAGCAGTTCTTC. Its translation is CSAANSGRRYNEQFF.

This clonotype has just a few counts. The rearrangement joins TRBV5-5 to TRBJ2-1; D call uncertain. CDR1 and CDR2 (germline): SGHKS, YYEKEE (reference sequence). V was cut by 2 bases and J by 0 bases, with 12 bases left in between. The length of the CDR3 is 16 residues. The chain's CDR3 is CASSLIAQASYNEQFF. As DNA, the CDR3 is TGTGCCAGCAGCTTAATCGCCCAGGCCTCCTACAATGAGCAGTTCTTC. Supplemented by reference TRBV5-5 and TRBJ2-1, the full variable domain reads DAGVTQSPTHLIKTRGQQVTLRCSPISGHKSVSWYQQVLGQGPQFIFQYYEKEERGRGNFPDRFSARQFPNYSSELNVNALLLGDSALYLCASSLIAQASYNEQFFGPGTRLTVL.